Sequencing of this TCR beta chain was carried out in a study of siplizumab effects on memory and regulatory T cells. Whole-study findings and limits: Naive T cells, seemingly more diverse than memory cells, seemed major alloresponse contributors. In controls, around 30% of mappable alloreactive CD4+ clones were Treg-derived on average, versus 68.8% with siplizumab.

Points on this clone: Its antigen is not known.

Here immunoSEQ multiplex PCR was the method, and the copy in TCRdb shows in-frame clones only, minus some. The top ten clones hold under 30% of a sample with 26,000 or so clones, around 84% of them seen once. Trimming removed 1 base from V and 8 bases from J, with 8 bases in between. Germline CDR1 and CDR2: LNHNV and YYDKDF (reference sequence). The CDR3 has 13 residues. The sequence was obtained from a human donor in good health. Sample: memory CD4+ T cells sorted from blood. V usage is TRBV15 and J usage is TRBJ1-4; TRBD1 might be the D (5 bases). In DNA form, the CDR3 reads TGTGCCACCAGCAGAGGACGGGGCGAAAAACTGTTTTTT. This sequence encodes CATSRGRGEKLFF.